Sequencing of this T cell receptor (beta chain) was carried out in a study of regulatory T cells in long-lasting Graves disease (dated by TCRdb to the early 2020s). The study in broad terms: Patients with newly diagnosed Graves' disease had been on antithyroid drugs for under 3 months. This study used TCR sequencing and RNA sequencing of peripheral blood to compare persistent Graves' disease patients against newly diagnosed Graves' disease patients. The study was conducted in China and was registered as a clinical trial. A total of around 35 samples were covered by TCR sequencing, comprising roughly 13 persistent and around 20 newly diagnosed Graves' disease patients.

Libraries were built with multiplex PCR. The run used an Illumina HiSeq 4000. iRepertoire HTBI primers and Arm-PCR amplification of CDR3 regions were used to construct TCR beta libraries. PCR products were gel purified before sequencing. Per the authors' processing: Gene usage analysis of CDR3 amino acid clonotypes relied on the roughly 58 TRBV and over 13 TRBJ segments identified across samples. Filtered high-quality paired reads were merged into contigs using COPE and FqMerger. Contigs were aligned with BLAST to IMGT TRBV, TRBD and TRBJ reference genes, and CDR3 was defined per IMGT. Any clonotype with a frequency above 0.1% was classified as a highly expanded clone. Shannon entropy served as the measure of repertoire diversity, while the Gini coefficient captured V-J evenness. A clonotype was considered public if more than one individual shared it. TCRdb trimmed the raw reads at Q25, called clones with MiXCR and kept productive beta chains. One record per CDR3 amino acid sequence lists the most common genes and DNA. TCRdb's processing, not the authors', yielded these V and J calls. This sample gives approximately 440,000 distinct CDR3 sequences in total; roughly 16% of them show up just once. The ten largest clonotypes hold approximately 12% of the sample.

The time point label for this specimen denotes: newly diagnosed GD, antithyroid drugs for less than 3 months. RNA was extracted from PBMCs in TRIzol for both TCR sequencing and RNA sequencing. The diagnosis of Graves' disease was made according to American Thyroid Association guidelines. Patients for the study were recruited at an endocrinology department in Xi'an, China. Each patient gave approximately 8.8 milliliters of peripheral blood, collected in an EDTA anticoagulant tube. Ficoll Paque Plus density gradient separation was used to isolate PBMCs, and no additional T cell sorting was done. An Agilent 2100 Bioanalyzer and agarose gel were used to assess RNA quality, and a NanoDrop 2000 was used to measure RNA concentration. Taken from cysteine to phenylalanine, the CDR3 has 15 residues. Solely the CDR3 DNA is kept, with 45 bases framed from the first base. CDR1 and CDR2 are read off the germline V gene (reference sequence) as DFQATT and SNEGSKA. Relative to germline, V is 1 base shorter and J is 0 bases shorter, with 9 bases between their ends.

Study-wide findings and limitations: Sequencing and analysis were limited to the TCR beta chain. Lower TCR Shannon entropy and fewer highly expanded clones were observed in persistent Graves' disease patients than in newly diagnosed patients, which suggested clonal expansion. Persistent patients shared more public clonotypes among themselves (2,741) than newly diagnosed patients did (more than 950). Peripheral blood alone was examined, since thyroid tissue, which constituted the primary lesion, could not be accessed. Preferential use of TRBV28, TRBJ1-2 and TRBJ2-5 was observed in persistent disease, whereas TRBV20-1 and TRBJ2-1 were favored in newly diagnosed disease. The authors noted that the small sample size was a limitation that may lower accuracy.

With respect to this clonotype: The antigen it binds to is not known. Per-base qualities were not stored, and no clone one base away is much larger.

The same sample was also studied in work on T cells in Graves' hyperthyroidism and ophthalmopathy. From the second report: Stable Graves' hyperthyroidism was defined as no progression to ophthalmopathy during 18 months of follow-up. Hyperthyroidism patients were newly diagnosed, had a disease duration of under 2 months, and were aged 18 to 65 years. The study excluded patients with uncontrolled infections, other autoimmune diseases, pregnancy or lactation. Diagnoses were established on the basis of clinical symptoms, serum thyroxine and TRAb, thyroid ultrasound, and orbital computed tomography. The TCR CDR3 was subjected to a first round of RT-PCR using the HTBI primer set and the Qiagen OneStep RT-PCR kit. Blood samples also contained most of the expanded thyroid clonotypes (frequency above 0.001), which suggests that blood repertoires may reflect thyroid immune responses. In cross-validation, a model built on a 13 V-J signature told ophthalmopathy apart from stable hyperthyroidism with 87.88% sensitivity and roughly 81% specificity, and in testing the same model reached 80%/75%. In validation, the model predicted progression to ophthalmopathy with about 71% sensitivity and about 73% specificity, a median of about 6 months before onset. To identify TCR V-J signatures that set the groups apart, the researchers used a discovery cohort of 100 patients, made up of under 50 with Graves' ophthalmopathy and about 59 with stable Graves' hyperthyroidism. An independent validation cohort of around 19 hyperthyroidism patients and approximately 15 patients who later progressed to ophthalmopathy tested prospective prediction of ophthalmopathy. For training and testing, the approximately 97 patients in the discovery cohort were randomly divided in a 7:3 ratio. The study also compared thyroid tissue and blood T-cell repertoires from five or six Graves' hyperthyroidism patients. After blood sampling, hyperthyroidism patients were treated with methimazole at a starting dose of 30 mg daily, and ophthalmopathy patients were treated with high-dose intravenous methylprednisolone. The libraries were constructed in a second round of multiplex PCR and then size-selected and purified. Paired-end sequencing of the libraries was performed with 100 bp reads on an Illumina HiSeq2000. SOAPnuke was used to process the raw data, throwing out any read that contained adapters or uncalled bases, had a mean Phred below 15, or lacked an exact constant-primer or identifier match. High-quality paired reads were merged with COPE v1.2.5, and unique nucleotide sequences were defined as clonotypes. MiTCR v1.1 was used to align the clonotypes against IMGT TRBV, TRBD and TRBJ reference segments. Only V-J combinations with frequency above 0.0001, covering roughly 99% of repertoires, were analysed. The TCS score was defined as the ratio of F50 (clonal expansion) to E x V (chaos), calculated using BLOSUM62-based TCRdist between CDR3 peptides within each V-J. Welch's t-statistics and random forest reduced around 510 V-J features to under 15, which were used in a naive Bayes classifier (R e1071). No statistical method was used to fix the sample size in advance, and group allocation was not hidden from the investigators. The paper reports TCR Vbeta CDR3 sequencing of fewer than 150 peripheral blood samples: over 40 ophthalmopathy, around 80 hyperthyroidism and around 17 progressor patients.

The input for sequencing was peripheral blood mononuclear cells (PBMCs), taken at new diagnosis, from a patient treated with antithyroid drugs. This chain is built from TRBV20-1 and TRBJ1-4; the D gene is unclear. The source is a man aged 35 to 55 with Graves disease. Donor details come from another sample of the same person, matched by shared clones. The DNA is as follows: TGCAGTGCTAGAGTGGGTAGTTCAACTAATGAAAAACTGTTTTTT. This translates into CSARVGSSTNEKLFF.